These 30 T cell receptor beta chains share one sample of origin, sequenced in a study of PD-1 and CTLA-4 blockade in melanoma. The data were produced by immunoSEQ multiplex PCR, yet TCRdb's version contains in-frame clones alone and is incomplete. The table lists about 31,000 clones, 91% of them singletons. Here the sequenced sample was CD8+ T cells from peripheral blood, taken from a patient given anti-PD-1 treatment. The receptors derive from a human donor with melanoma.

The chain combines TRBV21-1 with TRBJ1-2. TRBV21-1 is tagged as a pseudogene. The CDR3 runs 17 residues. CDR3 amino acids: CASSSQDGYPVGGGYTF. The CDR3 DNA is TGTGCCAGCAGCAGCCAGGACGGCTACCCCGTCGGCGGTGGCTACACCTTC.

The chain's CDR3 is CASSSYYRETEAFF. The CDR3 nucleotides are TGTGCCAGCAGCTCATATTACCGGGAAACTGAAGCTTTCTTT. The chain links TRBV7-2 to TRBJ1-1; no reliable D call. The germline V and J ends were trimmed by 4 bases and 5 bases, with 14 bases remaining between them. Germline-derived CDR1 and CDR2 are SGHTA and FQGNSA. The CDR3 covers 14 residues. The whole variable domain, remainder taken from reference TRBV7-2 and TRBJ1-1, is GAGVSQSPSNKVTEKGKDVELRCDPISGHTALYWYRQSLGQGLEFLIYFQGNSAPDKSGLPSDRFSAERTGGSVSTLTIQRTQQEDSAVYLCASSSYYRETEAFFGQGTRLTVV.

Here the CDR3 reads CASSLGSGNTIYF. The CDR3 nucleotides are TGTGCCAGCAGTTTAGGCTCTGGAAACACCATATATTTT. The V and J genes are TRBV27 and TRBJ1-3; D is unresolved. The CDR3 totals 13 residues. Germline V gives CDR1 MNHEY, CDR2 SMNVEV (reference sequence). The V and J ends lost 2 bases and 0 bases respectively, with 2 bases between them.

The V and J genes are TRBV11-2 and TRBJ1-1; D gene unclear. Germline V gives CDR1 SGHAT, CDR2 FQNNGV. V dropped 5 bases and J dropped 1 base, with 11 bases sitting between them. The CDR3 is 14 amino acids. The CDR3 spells CASSHPVGNTEAFF. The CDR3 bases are TGTGCCAGCAGCCATCCGGTGGGGAACACTGAAGCTTTCTTT.

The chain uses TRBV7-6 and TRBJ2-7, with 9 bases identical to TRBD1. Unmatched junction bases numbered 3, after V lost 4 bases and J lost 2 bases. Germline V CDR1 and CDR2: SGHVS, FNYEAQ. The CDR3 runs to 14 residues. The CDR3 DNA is TGTGCCAGCAGCTGGGGGACAGGGACCTACGAGCAGTACTTC. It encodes CASSWGTGTYEQYF.

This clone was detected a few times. The CDR3 nucleotides are TGTGCCAGCAGTCCCCGGACCCCCACAGGGAGGGTTCAGCCCCAGCATTTT. It codes for CASSPRTPTGRVQPQHF. This chain connects TRBV27 to TRBJ1-5, with D perhaps matching TRBD1 (6 bases). The CDR3 length is 17 residues. The V gene's germline CDR1 is MNHEY and CDR2 SMNVEV (reference sequence). V shed 5 bases and J shed 6 bases, with 23 bases lying between them.

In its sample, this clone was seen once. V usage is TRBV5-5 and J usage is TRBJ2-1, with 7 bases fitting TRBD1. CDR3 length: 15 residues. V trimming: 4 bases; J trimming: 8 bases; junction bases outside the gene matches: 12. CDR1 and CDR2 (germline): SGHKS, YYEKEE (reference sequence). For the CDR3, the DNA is TGTGCCAGCAGCCACCGAAGGGGGCTTGAGGATGAGCAGTTCTTC. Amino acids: CASSHRRGLEDEQFF.

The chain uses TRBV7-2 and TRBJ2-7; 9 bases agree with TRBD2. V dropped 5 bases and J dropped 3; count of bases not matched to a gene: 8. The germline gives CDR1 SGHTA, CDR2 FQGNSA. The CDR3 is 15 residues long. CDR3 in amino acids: CASSAGTSSVYEQYF. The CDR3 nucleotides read TGTGCCAGCAGCGCCGGGACTAGCAGTGTCTACGAGCAGTACTTC.

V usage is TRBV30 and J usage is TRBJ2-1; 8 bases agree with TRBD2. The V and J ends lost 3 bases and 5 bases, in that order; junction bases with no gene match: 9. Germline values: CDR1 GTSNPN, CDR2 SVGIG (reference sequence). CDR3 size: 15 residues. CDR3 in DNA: TGTGCCTGGAGGCTCTACGCGGGGGGAAACAATGAGCAGTTCTTC. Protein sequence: CAWRLYAGGNNEQFF.

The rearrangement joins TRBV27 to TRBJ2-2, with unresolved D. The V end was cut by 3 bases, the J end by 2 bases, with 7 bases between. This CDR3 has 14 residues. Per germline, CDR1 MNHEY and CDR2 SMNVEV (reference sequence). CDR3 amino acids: CASSLGRNTGELFF. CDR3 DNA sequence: TGTGCCAGCAGTTTGGGCAGAAACACCGGGGAGCTGTTTTTT.

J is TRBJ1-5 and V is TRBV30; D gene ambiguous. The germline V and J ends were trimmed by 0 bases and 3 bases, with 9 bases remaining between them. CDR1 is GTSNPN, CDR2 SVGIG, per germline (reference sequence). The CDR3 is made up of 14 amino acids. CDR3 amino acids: CAWSVGLPNQPQHF. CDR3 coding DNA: TGTGCCTGGAGTGTAGGACTCCCCAATCAGCCCCAGCATTTT.

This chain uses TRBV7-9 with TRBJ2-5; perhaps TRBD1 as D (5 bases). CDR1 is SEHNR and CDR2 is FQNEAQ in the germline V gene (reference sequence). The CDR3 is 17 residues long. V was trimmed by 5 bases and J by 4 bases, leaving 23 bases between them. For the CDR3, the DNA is TGTGCCAGCAGCGAGCCCAGGGAATTAGCTTCCCCAGAGACCCAGTACTTC. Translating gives CASSEPRELASPETQYF. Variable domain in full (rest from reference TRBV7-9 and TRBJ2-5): DTGVSQNPRHKITKRGQNVTFRCDPISEHNRLYWYRQTLGQGPEFLTYFQNEAQLEKSRLLSDRFSAERPKGSFSTLEIQRTEQGDSAMYLCASSEPRELASPETQYFGPGTRLLVL.

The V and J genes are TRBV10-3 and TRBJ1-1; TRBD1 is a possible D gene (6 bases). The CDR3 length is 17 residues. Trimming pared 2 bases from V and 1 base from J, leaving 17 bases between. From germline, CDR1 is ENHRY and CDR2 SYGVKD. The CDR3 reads CAISETGTLEGNTEAFF. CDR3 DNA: TGTGCCATCAGTGAGACCGGGACACTCGAGGGGAACACTGAAGCTTTCTTT.

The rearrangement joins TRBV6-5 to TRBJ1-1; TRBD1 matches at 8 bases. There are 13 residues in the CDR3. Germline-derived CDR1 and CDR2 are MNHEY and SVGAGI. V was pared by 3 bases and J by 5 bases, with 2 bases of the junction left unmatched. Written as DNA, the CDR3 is TGTGCCAGCAGTTATGACAGGGGAACTGAAGCTTTCTTT. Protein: CASSYDRGTEAFF.

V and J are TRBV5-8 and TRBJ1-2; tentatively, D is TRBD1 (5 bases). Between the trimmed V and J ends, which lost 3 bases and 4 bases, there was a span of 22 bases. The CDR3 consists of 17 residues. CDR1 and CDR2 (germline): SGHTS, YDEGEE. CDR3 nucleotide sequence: TGTGCCAGCAGCTCCGAAGGGGATGTGGGGTCCTTCTATGGCTACACCTTC. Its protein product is CASSSEGDVGSFYGYTF. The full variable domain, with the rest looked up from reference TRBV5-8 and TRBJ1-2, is EAGVTQSPTHLIKTRGQQATLRCSPISGHTSVYWYQQALGLGLQFLLWYDEGEERNRGNFPPRFSGRQFPNYSSELNVNALELEDSALYLCASSSEGDVGSFYGYTFGSGTRLTVV.

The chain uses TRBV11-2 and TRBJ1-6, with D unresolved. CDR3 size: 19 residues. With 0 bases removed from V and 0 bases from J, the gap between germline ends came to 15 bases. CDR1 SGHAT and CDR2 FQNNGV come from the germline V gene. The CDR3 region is CASSLDQGFLSSYNSPLHF. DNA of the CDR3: TGTGCCAGCAGCTTAGATCAAGGCTTTCTAAGCTCCTATAATTCACCCCTCCACTTT. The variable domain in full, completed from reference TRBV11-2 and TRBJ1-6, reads EAGVAQSPRYKIIEKRQSVAFWCNPISGHATLYWYQQILGQGPKLLIQFQNNGVVDDSQLPKDRFSAERLKGVDSTLKIQPAKLEDSAVYLCASSLDQGFLSSYNSPLHFGNGTRLTVT.

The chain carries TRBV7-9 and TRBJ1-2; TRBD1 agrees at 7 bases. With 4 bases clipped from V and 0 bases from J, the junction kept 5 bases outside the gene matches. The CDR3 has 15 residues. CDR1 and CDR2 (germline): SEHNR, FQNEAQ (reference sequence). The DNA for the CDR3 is TGTGCCAGCAGCTCCGGACAGGACACTAACTATGGCTACACCTTC. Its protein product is CASSSGQDTNYGYTF.

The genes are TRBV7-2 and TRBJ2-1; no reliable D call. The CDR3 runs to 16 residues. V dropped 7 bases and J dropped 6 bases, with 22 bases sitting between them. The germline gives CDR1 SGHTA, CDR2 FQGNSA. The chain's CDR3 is CASTLLGLGQLNEQFF. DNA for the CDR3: TGTGCCAGCACCTTGCTTGGGTTGGGCCAACTCAATGAGCAGTTCTTC.

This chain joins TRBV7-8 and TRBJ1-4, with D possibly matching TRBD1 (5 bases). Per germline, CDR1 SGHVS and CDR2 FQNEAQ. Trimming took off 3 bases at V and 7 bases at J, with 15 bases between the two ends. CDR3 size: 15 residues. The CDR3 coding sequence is TGTGCCAGCAGCTTGGCCGGGACCTCAACTGAAAAACTGTTTTTT. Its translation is CASSLAGTSTEKLFF.

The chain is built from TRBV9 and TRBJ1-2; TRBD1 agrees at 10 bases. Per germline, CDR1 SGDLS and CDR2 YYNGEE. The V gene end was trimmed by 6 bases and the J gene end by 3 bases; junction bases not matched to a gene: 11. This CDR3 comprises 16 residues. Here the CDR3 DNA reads TGTGCCAGCACCCCCCGGGACAGGGGCCCTGACTATGGCTACACCTTC. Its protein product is CASTPRDRGPDYGYTF.

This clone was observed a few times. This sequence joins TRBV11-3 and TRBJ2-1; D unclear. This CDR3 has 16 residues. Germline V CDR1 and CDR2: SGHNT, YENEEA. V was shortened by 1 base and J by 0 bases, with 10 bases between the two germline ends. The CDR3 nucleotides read TGTGCCAGCAGCTTAGCCGGGCCTTCCTCCTACAATGAGCAGTTCTTC. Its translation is CASSLAGPSSYNEQFF.

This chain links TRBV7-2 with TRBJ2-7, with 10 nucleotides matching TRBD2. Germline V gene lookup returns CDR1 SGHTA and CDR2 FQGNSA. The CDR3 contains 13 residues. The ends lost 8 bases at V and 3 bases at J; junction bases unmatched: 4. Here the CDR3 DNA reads TGTGCCAGCCGCGCTAGCGGGGGCTACGAGCAGTACTTC. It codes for CASRASGGYEQYF.

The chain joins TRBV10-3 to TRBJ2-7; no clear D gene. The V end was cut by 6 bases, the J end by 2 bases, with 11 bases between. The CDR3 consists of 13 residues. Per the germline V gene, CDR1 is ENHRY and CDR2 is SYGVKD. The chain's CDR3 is CAISHGPTYEQYF. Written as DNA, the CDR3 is TGTGCCATCAGCCACGGGCCCACCTACGAGCAGTACTTC.

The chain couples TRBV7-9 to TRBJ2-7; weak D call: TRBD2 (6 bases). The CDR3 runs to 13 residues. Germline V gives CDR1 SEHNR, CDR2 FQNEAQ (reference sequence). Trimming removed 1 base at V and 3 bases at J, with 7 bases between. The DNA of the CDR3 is TGTGCCAGCAGCTTAGGTAGCGGCTACGAGCAGTACTTC. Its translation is CASSLGSGYEQYF. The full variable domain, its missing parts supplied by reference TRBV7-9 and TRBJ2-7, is DTGVSQNPRHKITKRGQNVTFRCDPISEHNRLYWYRQTLGQGPEFLTYFQNEAQLEKSRLLSDRFSAERPKGSFSTLEIQRTEQGDSAMYLCASSLGSGYEQYFGPGTRLTVT.

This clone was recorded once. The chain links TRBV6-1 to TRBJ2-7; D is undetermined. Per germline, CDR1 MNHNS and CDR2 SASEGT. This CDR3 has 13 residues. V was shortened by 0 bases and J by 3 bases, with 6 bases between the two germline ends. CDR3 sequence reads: CASSEAISYEQYF. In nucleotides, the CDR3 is TGTGCCAGCAGTGAAGCTATCAGCTACGAGCAGTACTTC.

CDR3 protein: CSVDRPGTGENTEAFF. The CDR3 DNA reads TGCAGCGTTGACCGTCCCGGGACAGGAGAGAACACTGAAGCTTTCTTT. The V call is TRBV29-1, the J call TRBJ1-1; 8 bases align to TRBD1. Trimming took 3 bases from V and 1 from J; bases not matched to a gene: 10. The CDR3 has 16 residues. Per the germline V gene, CDR1 is SQVTM and CDR2 is ANQGSEA.

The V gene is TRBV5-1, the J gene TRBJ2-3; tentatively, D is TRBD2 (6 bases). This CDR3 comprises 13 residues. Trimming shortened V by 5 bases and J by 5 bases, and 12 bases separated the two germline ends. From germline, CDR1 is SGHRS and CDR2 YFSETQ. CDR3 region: CASRAGGKDTQYF. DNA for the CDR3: TGCGCCAGCAGGGCCGGGGGAAAAGATACGCAGTATTTT.

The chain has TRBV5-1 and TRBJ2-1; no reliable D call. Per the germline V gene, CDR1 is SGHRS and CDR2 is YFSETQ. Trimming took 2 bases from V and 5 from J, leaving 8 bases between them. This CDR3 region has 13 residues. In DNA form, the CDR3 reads TGCGCCAGCAGCTTTGAGAGTGACAATGAGCAGTTCTTC. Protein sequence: CASSFESDNEQFF. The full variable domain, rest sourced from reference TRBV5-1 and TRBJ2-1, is KAGVTQTPRYLIKTRGQQVTLSCSPISGHRSVSWYQQTPGQGLQFLFEYFSETQRNKGNFPGRFSGRQFSNSRSEMNVSTLELGDSALYLCASSFESDNEQFFGPGTRLTVL.

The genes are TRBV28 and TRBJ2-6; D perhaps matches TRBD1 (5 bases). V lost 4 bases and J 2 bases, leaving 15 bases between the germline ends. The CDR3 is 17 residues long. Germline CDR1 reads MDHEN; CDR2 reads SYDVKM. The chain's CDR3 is CASSSVEGVPGANVLTF. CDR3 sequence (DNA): TGTGCCAGCAGTTCCGTTGAAGGGGTCCCTGGGGCCAACGTCCTGACTTTC.

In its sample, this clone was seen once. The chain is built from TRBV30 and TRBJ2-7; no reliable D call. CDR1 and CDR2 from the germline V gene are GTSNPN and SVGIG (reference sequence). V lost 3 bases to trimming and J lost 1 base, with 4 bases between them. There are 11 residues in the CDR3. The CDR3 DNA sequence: TGTGCCTGGAGACAGTCCTACGAGCAGTACTTC. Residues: CAWRQSYEQYF.